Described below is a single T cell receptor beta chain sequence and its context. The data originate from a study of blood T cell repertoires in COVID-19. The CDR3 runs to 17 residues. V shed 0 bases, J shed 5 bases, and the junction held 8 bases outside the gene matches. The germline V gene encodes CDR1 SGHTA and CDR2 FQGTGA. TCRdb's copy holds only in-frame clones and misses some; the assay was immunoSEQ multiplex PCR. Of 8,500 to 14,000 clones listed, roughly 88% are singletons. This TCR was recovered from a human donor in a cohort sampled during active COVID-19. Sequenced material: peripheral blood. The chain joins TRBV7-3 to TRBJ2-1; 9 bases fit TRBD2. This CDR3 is CASSLTGSGGFDNEQFF. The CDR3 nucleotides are TGTGCCAGCAGCTTAACTGGAAGCGGGGGGTTCGACAATGAGCAGTTCTTC.